This T cell receptor (beta chain) was recorded in a study of T cell changes during pregnancy in multiple sclerosis. Sequencing was performed with immunoSEQ multiplex PCR; in TCRdb, only in-frame clones are kept and a portion is missing. This table has about 53,000 clones, 80% to 95% appearing once. The CDR3 has 16 amino acids. CDR1 SGHRS and CDR2 YFSETQ come from the germline V gene. V was cut by 4 bases and J by 6 bases, with 19 bases left in between. The sequences come from CD4+ T cells from peripheral blood mononuclear cells, collected in the third trimester of pregnancy. This sequence joins TRBV5-1 and TRBJ2-2; tentative D call: TRBD1 (6 bases). The receptor was derived from a female donor with multiple sclerosis, enrolled in a pregnancy study. This CDR3 reads CASSPTPGARSGELFF. The CDR3 coding sequence is TGCGCCAGCAGCCCGACCCCAGGGGCAAGGTCCGGGGAGCTGTTTTTT. Filled out from reference TRBV5-1 and TRBJ2-2, the complete variable domain reads KAGVTQTPRYLIKTRGQQVTLSCSPISGHRSVSWYQQTPGQGLQFLFEYFSETQRNKGNFPGRFSGRQFSNSRSEMNVSTLELGDSALYLCASSPTPGARSGELFFGEGSRLTVL.